The 22 T cell receptor beta chains below come from one sample, sequenced in a study of cytomegalovirus exposure and HLA in healthy donors. Use of 60 Vbeta and 13 Jbeta primers characterized the PCR. The method was immunoSEQ multiplex PCR; TCRdb's version includes in-frame clones alone and lacks a portion of them. The profile covers roughly 120,000 clones, with 79% appearing a single time and about 2% taken by the ten largest. Sample: PBMCs. The receptors shown here come from a man between 18 and 29 years old in good health and CMV-seronegative.

V and J are TRBV27 and TRBJ1-1; 8 bases align to TRBD1. From germline, CDR1 is MNHEY and CDR2 SMNVEV (reference sequence). The CDR3 spans 16 residues. The junction had 10 bases not matched to a gene; V was cut back by 2 bases and J by 5 bases. CDR3 coding DNA: TGTGCCAGCAGTTTACTCCCGACAGGGGTGAGGACTGAAGCTTTCTTT. Amino acid sequence: CASSLLPTGVRTEAFF.

The CDR3 loop reads CASSPRQGADGYTF. CDR3 DNA: TGTGCCAGCAGTCCCCGACAGGGGGCAGATGGCTACACCTTC. The chain combines TRBV28 with TRBJ1-2, with 10 bases fitting TRBD1. With 5 bases clipped from V and 6 bases from J, the junction kept 6 bases outside the gene matches. CDR1 MDHEN and CDR2 SYDVKM come from the germline V gene. The CDR3 extends over 14 amino acids.

The CDR3 nucleotides read TGTGCCAGCAGCTTGAATACAGGGGGGAACAAAAACATTCAGTACTTC. Protein sequence: CASSLNTGGNKNIQYF. This chain uses TRBV5-5 with TRBJ2-4; 8 bases line up with TRBD1. V was pared by 1 base and J by 3 bases, with 6 bases of the junction left unmatched. Germline CDR1 and CDR2: SGHKS and YYEKEE (reference sequence). This CDR3 is built from 16 residues.

This rearrangement joins TRBV9 to TRBJ2-5, with 11 bases that match TRBD1. This CDR3 is built from 15 residues. The junction had 5 bases not matched to a gene; V was cut back by 3 bases and J by 4 bases. Germline V gives CDR1 SGDLS, CDR2 YYNGEE. DNA of the CDR3: TGTGCCAGCAGCGCCGGGACAGGGGGAGGAGAGACCCAGTACTTC. Protein product: CASSAGTGGGETQYF.

The chain joins TRBV5-4 to TRBJ2-1, with D unresolved. With 5 bases removed from V and 4 bases from J, the gap between germline ends came to 4 bases. The CDR3 covers 11 residues. Germline assignment: CDR1 SGHNT and CDR2 YYREEE (reference sequence). In DNA form, the CDR3 reads TGTGCCAGCAGTTATTACAATGAGCAGTTCTTC. Protein: CASSYYNEQFF.

V is TRBV6-1 and J is TRBJ2-7; TRBD2 matches at 10 bases. From germline, CDR1 is MNHNS and CDR2 SASEGT. The CDR3 sequence is 14 residues long. Germline trimming cut 10 bases from V and 5 bases from J; bases unmatched to any gene: 11. As DNA, the CDR3 is TGTGCCACCCACCAGCGGGAGGGCCGTAACGAGCAGTACGTC. Protein product: CATHQREGRNEQYV.

This clone was seen just once. The chain has TRBV7-2 and TRBJ2-5; TRBD2 agrees at 16 bases. The CDR3 runs to 17 residues. Germline trimming cut 4 bases from V and 4 bases from J; bases unmatched to any gene: 6. Germline V gene data show CDR1 as SGHTA and CDR2 as FQGNSA. CDR3 amino acids: CASSSGTSGRAVETQYF. CDR3 in DNA: TGTGCCAGCAGCTCCGGGACTAGCGGGAGGGCCGTAGAGACCCAGTACTTC. Full variable domain (outside the CDR3, taken from reference TRBV7-2 and TRBJ2-5): GAGVSQSPSNKVTEKGKDVELRCDPISGHTALYWYRQSLGQGLEFLIYFQGNSAPDKSGLPSDRFSAERTGGSVSTLTIQRTQQEDSAVYLCASSSGTSGRAVETQYFGPGTRLLVL.

This clone was detected once. V usage is TRBV5-8 and J usage is TRBJ2-5; the D is unclear. The closer fit of TRBJ2-7 to the DNA end suggests the J call may be wrong. Germline-derived CDR1 and CDR2 are SGHTS and YDEGEE. This CDR3 is 14 amino acids long. CDR3 sequence: CASSLSGYPYEQYF. The CDR3 DNA reads TGTGCCAGCAGCTTGTCTGGTTATCCCTACGAGCAGTACTTC.

V usage is TRBV5-1 and J usage is TRBJ2-1; no definite D call. CDR1 is SGHRS and CDR2 is YFSETQ in the germline V gene. V lost 4 bases and J lost 5, with 16 bases in between. The CDR3 totals 15 residues. The CDR3 bases are TGCGCCAGCAGCCGTGAATTCCGACGGGACAATGAGCAGTTCTTC. Its translation is CASSREFRRDNEQFF.

The V and J genes are TRBV30 and TRBJ2-6; TRBD1 agrees at 7 bases. The ends lost 8 bases at V and 0 bases at J; junction bases unmatched: 16. Germline V gene data show CDR1 as GTSNPN and CDR2 as SVGIG (reference sequence). The length of the CDR3 is 18 residues. The CDR3 sequence is CARLSGTVRGSGANVLTF. The CDR3 DNA follows: TGTGCCAGACTTTCCGGGACAGTTAGAGGCTCTGGGGCCAACGTCCTGACTTTC. The full variable domain, its missing parts supplied by reference TRBV30 and TRBJ2-6, is SQTIHQWPATLVQPVGSPLSLECTVEGTSNPNLYWYRQAAGRGLQLLFYSVGIGQISSEVPQNLSASRPQDRQFILSSKKLLLSDSGFYLCARLSGTVRGSGANVLTFGAGSRLTVL.

J is TRBJ2-1 and V is TRBV2; D might be TRBD1 (5 bases). Trimming stripped 8 bases from V and 0 bases from J, with 14 bases between. Germline-derived CDR1 and CDR2 are SNHLY and FYNNEI. CDR3 size: 15 residues. The CDR3 reads CASLRQPSSYNEQFF. Written as DNA, the CDR3 is TGTGCCAGCCTAAGACAGCCAAGCTCCTACAATGAGCAGTTCTTC.

V is TRBV11-2 and J is TRBJ2-2, with D possibly being TRBD2 (5 bases). The germline V gene encodes CDR1 SGHAT and CDR2 FQNNGV. The CDR3 is made up of 13 amino acids. V lost 7 bases and J 3 bases, leaving 9 bases between the germline ends. CDR3 residues: CASKFGDTGELFF. CDR3 nucleotide sequence: TGTGCCAGCAAATTCGGGGACACCGGGGAGCTGTTTTTT.

V usage is TRBV27 and J usage is TRBJ1-1; D ambiguous. The germline V gene has CDR1 MNHEY and CDR2 SMNVEV (reference sequence). This CDR3 is 15 amino acids long. Trimming pared 9 bases from V and 1 base from J, leaving 18 bases between. CDR3 bases: TGTGCCAGTCTCCCCCAACTTCGCCCGAACACTGAAGCTTTCTTT. It encodes CASLPQLRPNTEAFF.

The CDR3: CAIEDNNEQFF. The CDR3 nucleotides are TGTGCCATTGAGGACAACAATGAGCAGTTCTTC. The chain employs TRBV30 and TRBJ2-1, with D possibly being TRBD1 (5 bases). From germline, CDR1 is GTSNPN and CDR2 SVGIG (reference sequence). CDR3 length equals 11 residues. V gave up 8 bases and J gave up 5 bases, with 10 bases separating them. The full variable domain, rest sourced from reference TRBV30 and TRBJ2-1, is SQTIHQWPATLVQPVGSPLSLECTVEGTSNPNLYWYRQAAGRGLQLLFYSVGIGQISSEVPQNLSASRPQDRQFILSSKKLLLSDSGFYLCAIEDNNEQFFGPGTRLTVL.

CDR3 nucleotide sequence: TGTGCCAGCAGGCCTGGACAGGGTACGGGCTATGGCTACACCTTC. It encodes CASRPGQGTGYGYTF. This chain links TRBV2 with TRBJ1-2; TRBD1 matches at 8 bases. The CDR3 is made up of 15 amino acids. The V gene end was trimmed by 6 bases and the J gene end by 4 bases; junction bases not matched to a gene: 10. Germline CDR1 and CDR2: SNHLY and FYNNEI.

J is TRBJ1-5 and V is TRBV2, with TRBD1 as a possible D gene (5 bases). Germline values: CDR1 SNHLY, CDR2 FYNNEI. The V and J ends lost 8 bases and 5 bases respectively, with 19 bases between them. CDR3 length equals 15 residues. CDR3 sequence: CASHVSGGSDQPQHF. CDR3 coding DNA: TGTGCCAGCCACGTGTCGGGGGGGAGTGATCAGCCCCAGCATTTT.

The genes are TRBV4-2 and TRBJ1-1; D is perhaps TRBD1 (6 bases). CDR3 size: 15 residues. Germline loops: CDR1 LGHNA, CDR2 YNFKEQ. Between the trimmed V and J ends, which lost 2 bases and 0 bases, there was a span of 10 bases. Here the CDR3 reads CASSQRGGLNTEAFF. The CDR3 DNA sequence: TGTGCCAGCAGCCAACGAGGGGGTTTGAACACTGAAGCTTTCTTT.

This chain connects TRBV12-5 to TRBJ2-1; 8 bases line up with TRBD2. J lost 6 bases, V lost 6 bases, and 10 bases had no gene match. CDR1 is LGHNT, CDR2 FRNRAP, per germline. This CDR3 is built from 15 residues. CDR3 sequence (DNA): TGTGCTAGTGGCCTGGGGGGACTAGTCCTCAATGAGCAGTTCTTC. Its protein is CASGLGGLVLNEQFF. The whole variable domain, remainder taken from reference TRBV12-5 and TRBJ2-1, is DARVTQTPRHKVTEMGQEVTMRCQPILGHNTVFWYRQTMMQGLELLAYFRNRAPLDDSGMPKDRFSAEMPDATLATLKIQPSEPRDSAVYFCASGLGGLVLNEQFFGPGTRLTVL.

This clone has a handful of counts. The chain carries TRBV6-6 and TRBJ1-2; perhaps TRBD1 as D (5 bases). Germline CDR1 is MNHNY and CDR2 is SVGAGI (reference sequence). V was clipped by 6 bases and J by 5 bases, with 13 bases between them. This CDR3 has 13 amino acids. CDR3 region: CASRPGMEYGYTF. CDR3 bases: TGTGCCAGCAGGCCAGGGATGGAGTATGGCTACACCTTC.

The chain employs TRBV10-2 and TRBJ2-2; TRBD2 agrees at 7 bases. The CDR3 has 17 residues. V dropped 0 bases and J dropped 4; count of bases not matched to a gene: 8. Germline V gene data show CDR1 as WSHSY and CDR2 as SAAADI. The CDR3: CASSESASGEGTGELFF. The DNA of the CDR3 is TGCGCCAGCAGTGAGTCGGCTAGCGGAGAAGGCACCGGGGAGCTGTTTTTT.

There are a few counts of this clone. The chain uses TRBV6-5 and TRBJ2-1, with 10 bases that match TRBD2. The CDR3 covers 15 residues. CDR1 and CDR2 from the germline V gene are MNHEY and SVGAGI. V shed 5 bases and J 4 bases; nucleotides not matched to a gene: 5. The CDR3 DNA follows: TGTGCCAGCAGTCAGCGGGAGGGCTCTTACAATGAGCAGTTCTTC. Its protein product is CASSQREGSYNEQFF.

This clone was recorded once. The chain carries TRBV30 and TRBJ1-1; 8 bases are a match to TRBD1. The CDR3 is 15 amino acids. The V and J ends lost 7 bases and 1 base, in that order; junction bases with no gene match: 11. Germline CDR1 reads GTSNPN; CDR2 reads SVGIG (reference sequence). This chain's CDR3 is CASQALGTGNTEAFF. The CDR3 nucleotides read TGTGCCTCGCAAGCGCTCGGGACAGGGAACACTGAAGCTTTCTTT.